Shown below are 8 T cell receptor beta chains from a single sample sequenced in a study of blood T cells in healthy people across ages. Through a sample-barcoded 5' primer and a J-beta primer mix, a second PCR was run for about 6 to 12 cycles. TCRdb recomputed calls from the 5' RACE reads with MiXCR, one row per CDR3 protein. The sample lists 900,000 to 950,000 distinct CDR3 sequences; 29% were seen once. This sample also belongs to another study, concerning T cells of mothers and their children.

The sample comprised blood. Every receptor here comes from a woman between 40 and 55 years old in good health.

This clonotype has more than one count but fewer than ten. The chain links TRBV2 to TRBJ1-5, with 7 bases fitting TRBD1. The CDR3 sequence is 14 residues long. V gave up 3 bases and J gave up 6 bases; unmatched junction bases: 5. CDR1 SNHLY and CDR2 FYNNEI come from the germline V gene. In DNA, the CDR3 is TGTGCCAGCAGTGATATCGGGGACAGTCAGCCCCAGCATTTT. Translating gives CASSDIGDSQPQHF.

The V call is TRBV18, the J call TRBJ2-7, with D unresolved. The CDR3 contains 16 residues. The germline V gene has CDR1 KGHSH and CDR2 LQKENI. Trimming shortened V by 1 base and J by 5 bases, and 18 bases separated the two germline ends. The CDR3 DNA reads TGTGCCAGCTCACCACTGTCATCTGGCCTGGGTAACGAGCAGTACTTC. Its protein is CASSPLSSGLGNEQYF.

This clonotype has a count of ten or more. This chain joins TRBV20-1 and TRBJ2-3, with D perhaps TRBD2 (6 bases). CDR3 length: 15 residues. Germline CDR1 and CDR2: DFQATT and SNEGSKA (reference sequence). The V end was cut by 7 bases, the J end by 4 bases, with 21 bases between. The CDR3 spells CSELGDSNGADTQYF. The CDR3 bases are TGCAGTGAGTTGGGGGACTCCAACGGGGCAGATACGCAGTATTTT.

This clonotype was recorded at least ten times. The chain recombines TRBV4-3 with TRBJ2-4; D is tentatively TRBD1 or TRBD2 (6 bases each). Per the germline V gene, CDR1 is LGHNA and CDR2 is YSLEER. Trimming pared 0 bases from V and 0 bases from J, leaving 15 bases between. This CDR3 spans 18 amino acids. The CDR3 region is CASSQERGAGLAKNIQYF. The DNA for the CDR3 is TGCGCCAGCAGCCAAGAGAGGGGGGCGGGGTTAGCCAAAAACATTCAGTACTTC.

This clonotype was seen more than once but under ten times. The J gene is TRBJ2-1, the V gene TRBV7-3; either TRBD1 or TRBD2 may fit D (5 bases each). There are 15 residues in the CDR3. Germline V gene lookup returns CDR1 SGHTA and CDR2 FQGTGA. Trimming cost V 4 bases and J 2 bases, with 12 bases left between them. For the CDR3, the DNA is TGTGCCAGCAGCTCCGGGACGTTAACCTACAATGAGCAGTTCTTC. It yields the protein CASSSGTLTYNEQFF.

The V call is TRBV5-5, the J call TRBJ2-1; D is possibly TRBD1 (5 bases). Germline-derived CDR1 and CDR2 are SGHKS and YYEKEE (reference sequence). The CDR3 loop spans 16 amino acids. V dropped 1 base and J dropped 0 bases, with 11 bases sitting between them. CDR3 nucleotide sequence: TGTGCCAGCAGCTTGTCGGCAGGGCACTCCTACAATGAGCAGTTCTTC. Its translation is CASSLSAGHSYNEQFF.

As to this clonotype: A clone one base away is much larger, so this may be a read error. This chain connects TRBV15 to TRBJ2-7, with a possible D match to TRBD2 (5 bases). The V gene's germline CDR1 is LNHNV and CDR2 YYDKDF (reference sequence). V dropped 3 bases and J dropped 6 bases, with 12 bases sitting between them. The CDR3 extends over 13 amino acids. CDR3 sequence reads: CATSRDGESEQYF. The CDR3 DNA sequence: TGTGCCACCAGCAGGGACGGGGAGAGCGAGCAGTACTTC.

This sequence joins TRBV29-1 and TRBJ2-1, with TRBD2 matching over 10 bases. V lost 0 bases, J lost 4 bases, and 3 bases stayed unmatched. CDR3 length: 15 amino acids. The germline CDR1 and CDR2 sequences are SQVTM and ANQGSEA. As DNA, the CDR3 is TGCAGCGTTGAAGATCTAGCGGGGGAGTACAATGAGCAGTTCTTC. Its protein is CSVEDLAGEYNEQFF.